This T cell receptor (beta chain) comes out of a study of early T cells in non-severe SARS-CoV-2 infection. One entry per CDR3 protein results from TCRdb running MiXCR on the 5' RACE reads. The data hold fewer than 40,000 distinct CDR3 sequences, with less than 8.5% observed a single time. CDR1 is MNHEY, CDR2 SMNVEV, per germline (reference sequence). The CDR3 is 17 residues long. V dropped 4 bases and J dropped 3; count of bases not matched to a gene: 11. This material consisted of whole blood, taken at baseline. This clonotype originated in an adult who was a healthcare worker with PCR-confirmed SARS-CoV-2 infection or an uninfected control (not recorded which). This chain connects TRBV27 to TRBJ2-5, with 10 nucleotides matching TRBD2. CDR3 region: CASSSALGTSVKETQYF. The CDR3 DNA sequence: TGTGCCAGCAGTTCGGCCCTTGGGACTAGCGTTAAAGAGACCCAGTACTTC.